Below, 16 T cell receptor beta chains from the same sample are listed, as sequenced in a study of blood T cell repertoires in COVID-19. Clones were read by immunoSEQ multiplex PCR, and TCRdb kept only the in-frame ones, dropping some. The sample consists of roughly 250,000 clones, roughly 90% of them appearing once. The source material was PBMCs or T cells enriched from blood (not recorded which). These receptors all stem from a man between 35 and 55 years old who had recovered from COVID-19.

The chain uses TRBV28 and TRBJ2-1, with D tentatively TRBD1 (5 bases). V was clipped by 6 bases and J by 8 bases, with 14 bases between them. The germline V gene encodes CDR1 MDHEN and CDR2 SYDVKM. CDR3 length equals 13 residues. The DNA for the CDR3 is TGTGCCAGCAGCCGGACATCAAGGTATGAGCAGTTCTTC. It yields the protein CASSRTSRYEQFF.

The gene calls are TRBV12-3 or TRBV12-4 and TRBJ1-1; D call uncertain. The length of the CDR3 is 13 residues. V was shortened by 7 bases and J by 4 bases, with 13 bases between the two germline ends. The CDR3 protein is CASTPRVGTEAFF. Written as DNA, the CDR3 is TGTGCCAGCACTCCTCGAGTTGGCACTGAAGCTTTCTTT.

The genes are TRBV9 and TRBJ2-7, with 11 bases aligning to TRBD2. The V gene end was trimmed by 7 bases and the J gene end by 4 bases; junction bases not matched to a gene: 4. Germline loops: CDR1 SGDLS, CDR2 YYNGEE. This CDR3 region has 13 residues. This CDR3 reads CASGTSGEYEQYF. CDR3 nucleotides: TGTGCCAGCGGGACTAGCGGTGAATACGAGCAGTACTTC.

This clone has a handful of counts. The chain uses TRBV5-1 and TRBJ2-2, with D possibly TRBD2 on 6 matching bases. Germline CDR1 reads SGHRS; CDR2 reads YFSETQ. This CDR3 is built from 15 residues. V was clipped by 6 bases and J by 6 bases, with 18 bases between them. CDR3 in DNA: TGCGCCAGCACCTCGGACTACCCTGGGGCCGGGGAGCTGTTTTTT. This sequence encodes CASTSDYPGAGELFF.

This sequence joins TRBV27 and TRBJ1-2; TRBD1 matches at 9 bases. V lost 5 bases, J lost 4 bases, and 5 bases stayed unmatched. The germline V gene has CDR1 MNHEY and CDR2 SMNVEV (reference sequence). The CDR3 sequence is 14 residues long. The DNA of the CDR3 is TGTGCCAGCAGTCGGACAGGGGAGGCCTATGGCTACACCTTC. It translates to CASSRTGEAYGYTF.

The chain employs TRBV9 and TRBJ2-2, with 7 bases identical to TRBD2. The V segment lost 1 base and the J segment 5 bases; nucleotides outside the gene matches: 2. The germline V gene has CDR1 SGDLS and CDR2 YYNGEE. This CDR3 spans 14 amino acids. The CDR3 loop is CASSVLAETGELFF. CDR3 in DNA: TGTGCCAGCAGCGTACTAGCGGAGACCGGGGAGCTGTTTTTT.

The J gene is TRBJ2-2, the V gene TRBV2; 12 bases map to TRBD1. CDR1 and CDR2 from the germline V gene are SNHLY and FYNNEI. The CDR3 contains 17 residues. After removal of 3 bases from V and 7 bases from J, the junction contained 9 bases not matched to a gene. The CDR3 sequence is CASSEKGQGASGGELFF. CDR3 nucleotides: TGTGCCAGCAGTGAGAAGGGACAGGGGGCTTCGGGCGGGGAGCTGTTTTTT.

The DNA of the CDR3 is TGTGCCAGCAGCCAAGATAGGGTTGGGGACCGCAACCAGCGGGAGGGCCTCTACGAGCAGTACTTC. This encodes CASSQDRVGDRNQREGLYEQYF. This sequence joins TRBV3-1 (or the pseudogene TRBV3-2) and TRBJ2-7; 10 bases are shared with TRBD2. J was trimmed by 3 bases and V by 0 bases; bases with no gene match: 23. This CDR3 is 22 amino acids long. Germline values: CDR1 LGHDT, CDR2 YNNKEL (reference sequence).

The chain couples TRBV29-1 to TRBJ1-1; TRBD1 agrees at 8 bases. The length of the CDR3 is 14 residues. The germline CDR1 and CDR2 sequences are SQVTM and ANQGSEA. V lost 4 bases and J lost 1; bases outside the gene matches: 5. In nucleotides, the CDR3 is TGCAGCGTTGTGACGGACAGGGCGAACACTGAAGCTTTCTTT. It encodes CSVVTDRANTEAFF. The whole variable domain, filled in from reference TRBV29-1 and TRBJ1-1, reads SAVISQKPSRDICQRGTSLTIQCQVDSQVTMMFWYRQQPGQSLTLIATANQGSEATYESGFVIDKFPISRPNLTFSTLTVSNMSPEDSSIYLCSVVTDRANTEAFFGQGTRLTVV.

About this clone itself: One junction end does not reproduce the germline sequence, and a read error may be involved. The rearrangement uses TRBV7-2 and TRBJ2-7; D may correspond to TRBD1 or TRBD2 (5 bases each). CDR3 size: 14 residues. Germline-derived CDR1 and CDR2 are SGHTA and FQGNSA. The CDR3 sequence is CASSLARQQYEQYF. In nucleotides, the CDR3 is TGTGCCAGCAGCCTAGCCCGACAGCAGTACGAGCAGTACTTC.

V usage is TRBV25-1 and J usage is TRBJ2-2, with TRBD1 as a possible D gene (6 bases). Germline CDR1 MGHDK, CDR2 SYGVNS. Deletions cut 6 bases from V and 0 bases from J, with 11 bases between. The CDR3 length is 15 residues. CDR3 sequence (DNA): TGTGCCAGCAGCTGGGGGCTGCCGAACACCGGGGAGCTGTTTTTT. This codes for CASSWGLPNTGELFF.

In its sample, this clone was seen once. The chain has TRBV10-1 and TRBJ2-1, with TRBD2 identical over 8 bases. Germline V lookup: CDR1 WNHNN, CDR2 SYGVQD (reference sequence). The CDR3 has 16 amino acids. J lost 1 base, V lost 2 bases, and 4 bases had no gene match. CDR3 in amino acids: CASSEDSGASYNEQFF. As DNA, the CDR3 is TGCGCCAGCAGTGAGGATAGCGGGGCGTCCTACAATGAGCAGTTCTTC.

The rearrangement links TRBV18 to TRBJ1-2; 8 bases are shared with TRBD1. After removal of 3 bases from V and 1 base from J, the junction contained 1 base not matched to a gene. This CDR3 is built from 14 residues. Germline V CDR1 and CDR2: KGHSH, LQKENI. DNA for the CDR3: TGTGCCAGCTCACCGGACAGGGATAACTATGGCTACACCTTC. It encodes CASSPDRDNYGYTF.

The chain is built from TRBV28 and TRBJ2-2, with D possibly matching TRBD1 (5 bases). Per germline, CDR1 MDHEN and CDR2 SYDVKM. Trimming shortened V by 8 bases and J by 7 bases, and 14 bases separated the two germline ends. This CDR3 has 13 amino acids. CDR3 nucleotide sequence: TGTGCCAGCGTATTGTACCAGGGCGGGGAGCTGTTTTTT. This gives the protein CASVLYQGGELFF. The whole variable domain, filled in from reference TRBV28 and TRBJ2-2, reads DVKVTQSSRYLVKRTGEKVFLECVQDMDHENMFWYRQDPGLGLRLIYFSYDVKMKEKGDIPEGYSVSREKKERFSLILESASTNQTSMYLCASVLYQGGELFFGEGSRLTVL.

The CDR3 coding sequence is TGTGCCAGCAGCTTCCGGGCGGGCACTGTCAATCAGCCCCAGCATTTT. Encoded protein: CASSFRAGTVNQPQHF. The rearrangement joins TRBV13 to TRBJ1-5; unclear D gene. V was trimmed by 3 bases and J by 3 bases, leaving 15 bases between them. From germline, CDR1 is PRHDT and CDR2 FYEKMQ (reference sequence). CDR3 length: 16 amino acids.

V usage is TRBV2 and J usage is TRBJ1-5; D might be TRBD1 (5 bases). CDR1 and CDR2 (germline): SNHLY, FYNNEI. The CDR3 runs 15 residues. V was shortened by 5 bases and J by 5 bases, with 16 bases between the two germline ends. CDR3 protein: CASSLISGWDQPQHF. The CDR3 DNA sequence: TGTGCCAGCAGTCTTATCTCAGGGTGGGATCAGCCCCAGCATTTT.